A selection of T cell receptor beta chains follows, all from one sample in a study of regulatory T cells in long-lasting Graves disease. TCRdb re-called the multiplex PCR reads through MiXCR, storing one row per CDR3 protein. This table has roughly 560,000 distinct CDR3 sequences, roughly a sixth appearing once. These data also formed part of another study, on T cells in Graves' hyperthyroidism and ophthalmopathy.

The material sequenced was peripheral blood mononuclear cells (PBMCs), taken at new diagnosis, from a patient treated with antithyroid drugs. Receptors were obtained from a middle-aged woman with Graves disease. The CDR3 runs from the conserved cysteine through the conserved F or W. D genes are given only for firm matches. Clone size is not always given. Where it is, it says once, few, many or a class for expanded clones.

v_gene,len,d_gene,j_gene,abundance,CDR3nt,CDR3aa
TRBV7-6,14,-,TRBJ1-2,few,TGTGCCAGCAGCCTACAGACCGCCGGAGGTGGCTACACCTTC,CASSLQTAGGGYTF
TRBV28,14,-,TRBJ1-1,many,TGTGCCAGCACCACGGGACAAAGGGTGTCTGAAGCTTTCTTT,CASTTGQRVSEAFF
TRBV24-1,15,TRBD2,TRBJ2-2,few,TGTGCCACCAGTGATTTCGGGGGGTCCACCGGGGAGCTGTTTTTT,CATSDFGGSTGELFF
TRBV6-5,13,-,TRBJ1-1,many,TGTGCCAGCAGTTTCTCGATGAACACTGAAGCTTTCTTT,CASSFSMNTEAFF
TRBV4-1,16,-,TRBJ1-1,once,TGCGCCAGCAGCCTAGGGGCGGGGCGCGGGAACACTGAAGCTTTCTTT,CASSLGAGRGNTEAFF
TRBV5-1,17,-,TRBJ1-2,many,TGCGCCAGCAGCTTAAAAGGGGACTTAGTTTCTAACTATGGCTACACCTTC,CASSLKGDLVSNYGYTF
TRBV9,15,-,TRBJ2-4,few,TGTGCCAGCAGCGTAGCAGGTCTAGCCAAAAACATTCAGTACTTC,CASSVAGLAKNIQYF
TRBV24-1,15,TRBD1,TRBJ2-3,-,TGTGCCGCCAGTGATGCCGGGACAGACACAGATACGCAGTATTTT,CAASDAGTDTDTQYF
TRBV7-8,17,-,TRBJ1-2,many,TGTGCCAGCAGCTTAAGGGGGGGGGCGTTGGGATCGGATGGCTACACCTTC,CASSLRGGALGSDGYTF
TRBV12-3/TRBV12-4,15,-,TRBJ1-6,few,TGTGCCAGCAGATTTCAGGGATCCTATAATTCACCCCTCCACTTT,CASRFQGSYNSPLHF
TRBV6-1,13,-,TRBJ1-1,many,TGTGCCAGCATACGGGACGTCAACACTGAAGCTTTCTTT,CASIRDVNTEAFF
TRBV4-1,14,-,TRBJ1-1,-,TGCGCCAGTGTAAGGGGTGGGTCGAACACTGAAGCTTTCTTT,CASVRGGSNTEAFF
TRBV3-1,15,-,TRBJ1-2,few,TGTGCCAGCAGCCAAGATTGGAGGACAGCCTATGGCTACACCTTC,CASSQDWRTAYGYTF
TRBV6-5,16,TRBD2,TRBJ2-7,-,TGTGCCAGCAGTTACTTCTCTAGCGGGGGGGCCTACGAGCAGTACTTC,CASSYFSSGGAYEQYF
TRBV12-5,16,-,TRBJ1-5,-,TGTGCTAGTGGTTTTCCTATTGGGGACAGCAATCAGCCCCAGCATTTT,CASGFPIGDSNQPQHF
TRBV12-3/TRBV12-4,15,-,TRBJ1-1,-,TGTGCCAGCAGTTTTTCTTATGGGGAAGACACTGAAGCTTTCTTT,CASSFSYGEDTEAFF
TRBV2,15,-,TRBJ2-2,-,TGTGCCAGCAGAGGGACAGTCGGGAGGGCCGGGGAGCTGGTTTTT,CASRGTVGRAGELVF
TRBV18,14,-,TRBJ2-7,many,TGTGCCAGCTCACGGACCGTGAGGAGCGACGAGCAGTACTTC,CASSRTVRSDEQYF
TRBV9,15,-,TRBJ1-3,-,TGTGCCAGCAGCGTAGACCCTATGGGGTTAGACACCATATATTTT,CASSVDPMGLDTIYF
TRBV6-1,14,-,TRBJ2-4,few,TGTGCCAGCAGCGCCCAGACAGGGAGGAACATTCAGTACTTC,CASSAQTGRNIQYF
TRBV2,14,TRBD1,TRBJ1-5,many,TGTGCCAGCAAGCGGGACAGGGTCGATCAGCCCCAGCATTTT,CASKRDRVDQPQHF
TRBV14,11,-,TRBJ1-2,-,TGTGCCAGCAGGAGCTACTATGGCTACACCTTC,CASRSYYGYTF
TRBV4-1,14,-,TRBJ1-2,once,TGCGCCAGCAGCCAAGCTCTCCGGGACTATGGCTACACCTTC,CASSQALRDYGYTF
TRBV7-3,15,-,TRBJ2-3,few,TGTGCCAGCAGCTACTCGGGCCTCTCCACAGATACGCAGTATTTT,CASSYSGLSTDTQYF
TRBV29-1,14,-,TRBJ2-3,many,TGCAGCGTTGAAGATCCGGGGGGCACAGATACGCAGTATTTT,CSVEDPGGTDTQYF
TRBV5-1,13,-,TRBJ2-7,many,TGCGCCAGCAGCTTAAGGACAGCCTACGAGCAGTACTTC,CASSLRTAYEQYF
TRBV10-3,14,-,TRBJ1-2,few,TGTGCCATCAGTGTCTCTCTCGGGGCGGATGGCTACACCTTC,CAISVSLGADGYTF
TRBV7-3,13,-,TRBJ1-2,few,TGTGCCAGCAGCTTAAATAGTAACTATGGCTACACCTTC,CASSLNSNYGYTF
TRBV3-1,14,-,TRBJ1-2,many,TGTGCCAGCAGCCAAGCACTATCTAACTATGGCTACACCTTC,CASSQALSNYGYTF
TRBV11-3,17,-,TRBJ2-3,many,TGTGCCAGCAGCTTAGGGTTCCGGGGGGCATTCACAGATACGCAGTATTTT,CASSLGFRGAFTDTQYF
TRBV5-1,13,-,TRBJ2-7,-,TGTGCCAGCAGTTTGGACAGACTCTACGAGCAGTACTTC,CASSLDRLYEQYF
TRBV19,16,TRBD2,TRBJ2-2,few,TGTGCCAGTACCTATCTGAGCGGGGTTAACACCGGGGAGCTGTTTTTT,CASTYLSGVNTGELFF